What follows describes a single T cell receptor (beta chain). The antigen remains undetermined. It was with 60 Vbeta and 13 Jbeta primers that the PCR ran. The data were produced by immunoSEQ multiplex PCR, yet TCRdb's version contains in-frame clones alone and is incomplete. Its clone listing holds more than 50,000 clones. The data were obtained in a study of cytomegalovirus exposure and HLA in healthy donors. Study-level results: On later analysis, the bulk of CMV-associated TCR beta chains appeared to be HLA-restricted. In a later analysis, across HLA loci, associated TCR counts were highest for DRB1, lowest for HLA-C.

CDR1 and CDR2 (germline): MDHEN, SYDVKM. This CDR3 has 11 amino acids. V gave up 2 bases and J gave up 6 bases, with 4 bases separating them. Source material: PBMCs. This chain uses TRBV28 with TRBJ1-2; D not resolved. This TCR derives from a woman in her forties in good health and CMV-seronegative. The CDR3 DNA follows: TGTGCCAGCAGTTTAGAGAATGGCTACACCTTC. It translates to CASSLENGYTF.